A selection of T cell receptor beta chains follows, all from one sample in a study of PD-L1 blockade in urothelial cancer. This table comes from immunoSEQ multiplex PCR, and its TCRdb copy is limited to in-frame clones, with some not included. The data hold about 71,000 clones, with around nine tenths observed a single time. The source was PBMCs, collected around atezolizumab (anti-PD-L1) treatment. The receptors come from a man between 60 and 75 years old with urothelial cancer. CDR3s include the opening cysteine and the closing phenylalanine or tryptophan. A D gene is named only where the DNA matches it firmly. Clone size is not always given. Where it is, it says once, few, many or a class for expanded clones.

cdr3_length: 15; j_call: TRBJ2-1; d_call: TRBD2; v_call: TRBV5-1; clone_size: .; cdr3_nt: TGCGCCAGCAGCTTGATCCTAGCGGCTCTCAATGAGCAGTTCTTC; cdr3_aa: CASSLILAALNEQFF
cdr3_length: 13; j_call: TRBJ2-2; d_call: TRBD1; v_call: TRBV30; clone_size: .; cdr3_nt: TGTGCCTGGGGACAGGGGGGAACCGGGGAGCTGTTTTTT; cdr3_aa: CAWGQGGTGELFF
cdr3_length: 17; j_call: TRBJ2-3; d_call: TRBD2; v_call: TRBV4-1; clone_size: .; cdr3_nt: TGCGCCAGCAGCCAAGAACTAGCGGGAGGGTTCACAGATACGCAGTATTTT; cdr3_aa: CASSQELAGGFTDTQYF
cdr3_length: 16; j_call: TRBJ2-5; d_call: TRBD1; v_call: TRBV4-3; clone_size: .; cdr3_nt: TGCGCCAGCTCCCCGACAGGGGACAATAGCGCGGAGACCCAGTACTTC; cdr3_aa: CASSPTGDNSAETQYF
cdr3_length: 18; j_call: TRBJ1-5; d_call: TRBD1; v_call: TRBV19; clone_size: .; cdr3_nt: TGTGCCAGTAGTATAGATCATCGGTCCAGGGGGCTAGTTCAGCCCCAGCATTTT; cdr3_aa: CASSIDHRSRGLVQPQHF
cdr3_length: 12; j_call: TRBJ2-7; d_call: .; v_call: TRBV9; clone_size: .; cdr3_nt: TGTGCCAGCAGCCTCATGGGGCGCGAGCAGTACTTC; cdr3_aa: CASSLMGREQYF
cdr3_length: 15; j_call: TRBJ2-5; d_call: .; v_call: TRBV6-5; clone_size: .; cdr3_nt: TGTGCCAGCAGTCCCACAGAATGGGGGGAAGAGACCCAGTACTTC; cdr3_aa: CASSPTEWGEETQYF
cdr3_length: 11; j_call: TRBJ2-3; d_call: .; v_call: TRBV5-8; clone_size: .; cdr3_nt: TGTGCCAGCAGCTTGGCGGGGGGCGGGTATTTT; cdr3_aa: CASSLAGGGYF
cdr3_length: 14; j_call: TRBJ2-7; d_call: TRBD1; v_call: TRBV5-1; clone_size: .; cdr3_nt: TGCGCCAGCAGCCCGGGGGACAGGGCGTACGAGCAGTACTTC; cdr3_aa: CASSPGDRAYEQYF
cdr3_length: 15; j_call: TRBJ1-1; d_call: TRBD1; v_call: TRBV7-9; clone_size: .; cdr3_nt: TGTGCCAGCAGCTTAGTACAGGGGGCGGTCACTGAAGCTTTCTTT; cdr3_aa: CASSLVQGAVTEAFF
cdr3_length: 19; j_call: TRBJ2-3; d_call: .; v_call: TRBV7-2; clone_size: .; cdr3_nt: TGTGCCAGCAGCCTGCGGGGTCAGTCACAGCCCCAGGGGGGAGATACGCAGTATTTT; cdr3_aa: CASSLRGQSQPQGGDTQYF
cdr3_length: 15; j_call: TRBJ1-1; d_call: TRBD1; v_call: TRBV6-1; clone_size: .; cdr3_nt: TGTGCCAGCAGTGAGGCCGGGACAGGGCGCACTGAAGCTTTCTTT; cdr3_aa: CASSEAGTGRTEAFF
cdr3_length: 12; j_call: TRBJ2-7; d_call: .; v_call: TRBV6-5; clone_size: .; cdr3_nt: TGTGCCAGCGCGGGACAGACCTACGAGCAGTACTTC; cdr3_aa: CASAGQTYEQYF
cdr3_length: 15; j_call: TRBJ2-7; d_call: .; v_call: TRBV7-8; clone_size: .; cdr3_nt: TGTGCCAGCAGCTTAGAATCGGGGGGCGGCTACGAGCAGTACTTC; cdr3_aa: CASSLESGGGYEQYF
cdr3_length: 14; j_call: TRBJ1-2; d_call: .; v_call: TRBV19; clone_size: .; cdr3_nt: TGTGCCAGTAGTCCTATATTGGGGGCCACTGGCTACACCTTC; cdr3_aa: CASSPILGATGYTF
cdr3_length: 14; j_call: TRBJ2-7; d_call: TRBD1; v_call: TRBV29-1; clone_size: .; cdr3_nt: TGCAGCGTGCGACCGGGACAGGGTAAATACGAGCAGTACTTC; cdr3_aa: CSVRPGQGKYEQYF
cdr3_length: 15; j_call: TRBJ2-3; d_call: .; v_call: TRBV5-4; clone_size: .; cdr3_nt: TGTGCCAGCAGCTTGGGTGGGGGGGCGGCAGATACGCAGTATTTT; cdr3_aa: CASSLGGGAADTQYF
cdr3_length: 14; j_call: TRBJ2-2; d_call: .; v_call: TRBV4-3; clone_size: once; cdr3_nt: TGCGCCAGCAGCCAACCCGGCGGGACCGGGGAGCTGTTTTTT; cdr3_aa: CASSQPGGTGELFF